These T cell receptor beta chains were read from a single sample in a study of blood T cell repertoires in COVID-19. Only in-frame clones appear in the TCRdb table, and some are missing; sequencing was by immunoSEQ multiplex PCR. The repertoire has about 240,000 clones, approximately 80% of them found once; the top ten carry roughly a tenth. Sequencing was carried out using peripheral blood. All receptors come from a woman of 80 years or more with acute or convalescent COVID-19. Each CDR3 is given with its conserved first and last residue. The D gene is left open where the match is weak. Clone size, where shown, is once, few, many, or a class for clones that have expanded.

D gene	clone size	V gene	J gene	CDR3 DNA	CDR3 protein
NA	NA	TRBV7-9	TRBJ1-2	TGTGCCAGCAGCTTAAGCGGGTCTAACTATGGCTACACCTTC	CASSLSGSNYGYTF
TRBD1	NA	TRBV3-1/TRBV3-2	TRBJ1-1	TGTGCCAGCAGCCTCGACAGGGCTACCACTGAAGCTTTCTTT	CASSLDRATTEAFF
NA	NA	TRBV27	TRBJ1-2	TGTGCCAGCAGTTTATCTTGGCAGGCAGGCTACACCTTC	CASSLSWQAGYTF
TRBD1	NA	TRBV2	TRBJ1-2	TGTGCCAGCAGGGGGGACAGCTGGCATGGCTACACCTTC	CASRGDSWHGYTF
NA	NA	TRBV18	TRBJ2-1	TGTGCCAGCTCACCACAAGGGGTTAACAATGAGCAGTTCTTC	CASSPQGVNNEQFF
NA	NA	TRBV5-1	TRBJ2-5	TGCGCCAGCCGTCGGCGGGGAAACCAAGAGACCCAGTACTTC	CASRRRGNQETQYF
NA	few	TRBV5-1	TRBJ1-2	TGCGCCAGCAGCTTGGAGGGGATGGGTAGCTACACCTTC	CASSLEGMGSYTF
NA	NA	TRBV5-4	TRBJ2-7	TGTGCCAGCAGCTTGGGACACGTAGCCTACGAGCAGTACTTC	CASSLGHVAYEQYF
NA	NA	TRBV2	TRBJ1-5	TGTGCCAGCAGTGCGAGGGCTCAGCCCCAGCATTTT	CASSARAQPQHF
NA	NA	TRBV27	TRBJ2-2	TGTGCCAGCAGAACAGGGTTAAACACCGGGGAGCTGTTTTTT	CASRTGLNTGELFF
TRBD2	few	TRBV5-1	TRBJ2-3	TGCGCCAGCATGAGGCGGGGGGACAGCACAGATACGCAGTATTTT	CASMRRGDSTDTQYF
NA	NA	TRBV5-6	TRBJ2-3	TGTGCCAGCAGCTTGTCCTTCGCAGATACGCAGTATTTT	CASSLSFADTQYF
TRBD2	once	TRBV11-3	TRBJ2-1	TGTGCCAGCAGCTTAGATATGCGGGGGGGGTACAATGAGCAGTTCTTC	CASSLDMRGGYNEQFF
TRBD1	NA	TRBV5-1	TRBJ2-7	TGCGCCAGCAGCCCGGGCGGGACAGGTCCCTACGAGCAGTACTTC	CASSPGGTGPYEQYF
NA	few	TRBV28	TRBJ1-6	TGTGCCAGCAGTTTGGGGGGGAATTCACCCCTCCACTTT	CASSLGGNSPLHF
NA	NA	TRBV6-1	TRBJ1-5	TGTGCCAGCAGTGAAGGGACAGTATTTGGTCAGCCCCAGCATTTT	CASSEGTVFGQPQHF
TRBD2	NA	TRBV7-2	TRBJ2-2	TGTGCCAGCAGCTTAGCTAGCGGGGCAGACACCGGGGAGCTGTTTTTT	CASSLASGADTGELFF
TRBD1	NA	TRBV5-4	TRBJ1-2	TGTGCCAGCAGCTTGGATGGACAGGGCGCCTGGGGCTACACCTTC	CASSLDGQGAWGYTF
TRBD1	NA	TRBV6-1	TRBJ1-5	TGTGCCAGCAGTGAAGCCCGACAGGGTCATCAGCCCCAGCATTTT	CASSEARQGHQPQHF
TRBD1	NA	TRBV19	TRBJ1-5	TGTGCCAGTAGTGATTTCTCCCGGGACAGGGGACAGCCCCAGCATTTT	CASSDFSRDRGQPQHF
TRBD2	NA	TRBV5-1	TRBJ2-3	TGCGCCAGCAGCTCAACTAGCGGGGGGGCGAGCGATACGCAGTATTTT	CASSSTSGGASDTQYF
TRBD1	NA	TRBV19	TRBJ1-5	TGTGCCAGTAGTGGTGAGGGACAGCGAAGCAATCAGCCCCAGCATTTT	CASSGEGQRSNQPQHF
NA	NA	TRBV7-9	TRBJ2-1	TGTGCCAGCAGCTTAGCGATGGGCGGGGATACTGGGCAGTTCTTC	CASSLAMGGDTGQFF
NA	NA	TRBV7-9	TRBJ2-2	TGTGCCAGCAGCATCACAGGGATGGCGAACACCGGGGAGCTGTTTTTT	CASSITGMANTGELFF
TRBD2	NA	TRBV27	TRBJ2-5	TGTGCCAGCAGTCCCGGGACTAGCGGGGGGGCCAGGCGAGAGACCCAGTACTTC	CASSPGTSGGARRETQYF
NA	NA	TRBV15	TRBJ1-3	TGTGCCACCAGCAGAGATTCATCCGGAAACACCATATATTTT	CATSRDSSGNTIYF
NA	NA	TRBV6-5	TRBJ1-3	TGTGCCAGCAGTCTCTCTGACAGCTCTGGAAACACCATATATTTT	CASSLSDSSGNTIYF
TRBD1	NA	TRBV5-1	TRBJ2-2	TGCGCCAGCAGCCCTAGGGGGCCAAACACCGGGGAGCTGTTTTTT	CASSPRGPNTGELFF
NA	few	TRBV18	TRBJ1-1	TGTGCCAGCTCACCAATCTTATACACTGAAGCTTTCTTT	CASSPILYTEAFF
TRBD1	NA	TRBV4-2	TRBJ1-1	TGTGCCAGCAGCCCGTCCCAACAGGGGTACACTGAAGCTTTCTTT	CASSPSQQGYTEAFF
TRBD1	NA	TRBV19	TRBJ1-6	TGTGCCAGTAGCCCGAGGACAGGGGGCTCCTATAATTCACCCCTCCACTTT	CASSPRTGGSYNSPLHF
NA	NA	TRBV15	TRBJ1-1	TGTGCCACCAGCACCTACGTATGGAACACTGAAGCTTTCTTT	CATSTYVWNTEAFF
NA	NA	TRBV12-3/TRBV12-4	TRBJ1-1	TGTGCCAGCGGGCGGAACACTGAAGCTTTCTTT	CASGRNTEAFF
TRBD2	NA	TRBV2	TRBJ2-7	TGTGCCAGCAGCCCCCTAGCGGGGGGTTCCTACGAGCAGTACTTC	CASSPLAGGSYEQYF
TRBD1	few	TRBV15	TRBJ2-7	TGTGCCACCAGCAGGGGACAGGGAACCTACGAGCAGTACTTC	CATSRGQGTYEQYF
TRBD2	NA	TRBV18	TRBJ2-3	TGTGCCAGCTCACCACCTTTACTAGCGGGGGCCACAGATACGCAGTATTTT	CASSPPLLAGATDTQYF
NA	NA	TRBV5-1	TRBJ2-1	TGCGCCAGCAGCATCCAGCCGGGTAGCAATGAGCAGTTCTTC	CASSIQPGSNEQFF
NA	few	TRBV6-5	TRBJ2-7	TGTGCCAGCAGTTTCAGCTATGCAGGGTTAGACGAGCAGTACTTC	CASSFSYAGLDEQYF
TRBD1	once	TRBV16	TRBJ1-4	TGTGCCAGCAGCCCCCGGGACAGGCTTAATGAAAAACTGTTTTTT	CASSPRDRLNEKLFF
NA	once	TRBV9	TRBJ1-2	TGTGCCAGCAGCAACCCTTTGGGAGTCAGCTATGGCTACACCTTC	CASSNPLGVSYGYTF
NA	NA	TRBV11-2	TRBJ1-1	TGTGCCAGCAGCTTATCCCAGGGGAACACTGAAGCTTTCTTT	CASSLSQGNTEAFF
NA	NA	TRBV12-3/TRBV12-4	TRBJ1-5	TGTGCCAGCAGTTTACGGGGAAATCAGCCCCAGCATTTT	CASSLRGNQPQHF
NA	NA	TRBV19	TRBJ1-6	TGTGCCAGTAGTCTGCGGGACGTAAATTCACCCCTCCACTTT	CASSLRDVNSPLHF
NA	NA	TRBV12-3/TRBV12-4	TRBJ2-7	TGTGCCAGCGGCAGGGGCGCTTCCTACGAGCAGTACTTC	CASGRGASYEQYF
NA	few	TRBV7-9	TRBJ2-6	TGTGCCAGCAGCTCCTGGAGCTCTGGGGCCAACGTCCTGACTTTC	CASSSWSSGANVLTF
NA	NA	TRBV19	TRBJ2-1	TGTGCCAGTAGTACGCCCCAGGGGCTTGAGCAGTTCTTC	CASSTPQGLEQFF